These 29 T cell receptor beta chains were all obtained from the same sample, sequenced in a study of blood T cell repertoires in COVID-19. The repertoire was sequenced with immunoSEQ multiplex PCR; TCRdb's copy has only in-frame clones and lacks some. The sample lists around 480,000 clones, roughly 87% seen once, with 0.65% to 0.9% in the top ten. Sequences were obtained from PBMCs or T cells enriched from blood (not recorded which). Receptors were obtained from a woman between 18 and 30 years old who had recovered from COVID-19.

This rearrangement joins TRBV7-2 to TRBJ1-2; possibly TRBD1 for D (5 bases). Trimming took off 5 bases at V and 8 bases at J, with 18 bases between the two ends. Germline CDR1 and CDR2: SGHTA and FQGNSA. The CDR3 consists of 14 residues. CDR3 sequence (DNA): TGTGCCAGCAGCCCTGACCCCCAGGGCCGAGGCTACACCTTC. Its protein is CASSPDPQGRGYTF.

In its sample, this clone was seen once. The chain employs TRBV11-2 and TRBJ2-5; D is undetermined. Germline CDR1 reads SGHAT; CDR2 reads FQNNGV. V was shortened by 5 bases and J by 3 bases, with 7 bases between the two germline ends. The CDR3 sequence is 12 residues long. The CDR3 is CASSTPEETQYF. The CDR3 region has the DNA TGTGCCAGCAGCACCCCAGAAGAGACCCAGTACTTC.

The chain employs TRBV5-1 and TRBJ2-2, with D possibly TRBD2 on 6 matching bases. V lost 2 bases to trimming and J lost 6 bases, with 11 bases between them. CDR3 length equals 14 residues. Germline V gene sequence: CDR1 SGHRS, CDR2 YFSETQ. CDR3 DNA sequence: TGCGCCAGCAGCTTCGGGAGTGACGCCGGGGAGCTGTTTTTT. Translated, it gives CASSFGSDAGELFF.

V gene TRBV4-2 combines with J gene TRBJ2-1; the match to TRBD2 covers 10 bases. CDR3 length equals 16 residues. V trimming: 5 bases; J trimming: 4 bases; junction bases outside the gene matches: 8. Per the germline V gene, CDR1 is LGHNA and CDR2 is YNFKEQ. CDR3 DNA sequence: TGTGCCAGCAGCACGCGTAGCGGGGGGTCTTACAATGAGCAGTTCTTC. Its protein is CASSTRSGGSYNEQFF.

The chain couples TRBV7-2 to TRBJ2-5; TRBD1 aligns across 8 bases. CDR1 and CDR2 (germline): SGHTA, FQGNSA. V lost 5 bases to trimming and J lost 4 bases; unmatched junction nucleotides: 6. The CDR3 spans 14 residues. The DNA of the CDR3 is TGTGCCAGCAGCCTGCAGGGGGCTCGAGAGACCCAGTACTTC. Its protein is CASSLQGARETQYF.

The J gene is TRBJ1-1, the V gene TRBV12-3 or TRBV12-4, with D perhaps matching TRBD1 (6 bases). The V and J ends lost 7 bases and 0 bases respectively, with 9 bases between them. The CDR3 consists of 13 residues. CDR3 sequence reads: CASNGQLNTEAFF. For the CDR3, the DNA is TGTGCCAGCAACGGACAGCTGAACACTGAAGCTTTCTTT.

The chain joins TRBV5-4 to TRBJ2-5, with TRBD2 identical over 9 bases. The J segment lost 1 base and the V segment lost 5 bases, leaving 9 bases of the junction unmatched. The germline V gene has CDR1 SGHNT and CDR2 YYREEE (reference sequence). The CDR3 spans 16 residues. The CDR3 DNA reads TGTGCCAGCAGTTCGGGGGCTAGCGGGGTCCAAGAGACCCAGTACTTC. It specifies CASSSGASGVQETQYF.

The V gene is TRBV18, the J gene TRBJ1-6, with D hard to call. Germline V lookup: CDR1 KGHSH, CDR2 LQKENI. Between the trimmed V and J ends, which lost 0 bases and 7 bases, there was a span of 10 bases. This CDR3 region has 15 residues. DNA of the CDR3: TGTGCCAGCTCACCACCCCCGGGTACCAATTCACCCCTCCACTTT. Protein: CASSPPPGTNSPLHF.

V and J are TRBV27 and TRBJ1-6; 9 positions agree with TRBD1. The V gene end was trimmed by 3 bases and the J gene end by 10 bases; junction bases not matched to a gene: 1. Germline CDR1 is MNHEY and CDR2 is SMNVEV (reference sequence). The CDR3 length is 13 residues. The chain's CDR3 is CASSLDRGSPLHF. The CDR3 DNA follows: TGTGCCAGCAGTTTGGACAGGGGCTCACCCCTCCACTTT.

This chain connects TRBV5-4 to TRBJ2-3; 15 bases agree with TRBD2. V lost 0 bases and J lost 2; bases outside the gene matches: 4. The CDR3 length is 18 residues. In germline, CDR1 is SGHNT, CDR2 YYREEE (reference sequence). The DNA of the CDR3 is TGTGCCAGCAGCTTGGCTGGGACTAGCGGGGGGCTCACAGATACGCAGTATTTT. As protein: CASSLAGTSGGLTDTQYF.

This clone was recorded once. V gene TRBV9 combines with J gene TRBJ2-3; the D gene is possibly TRBD2 (5 bases). The ends were cut back, 0 bases at V and 3 bases at J, with 11 bases in the middle. Germline V CDR1 and CDR2: SGDLS, YYNGEE. CDR3 length: 15 amino acids. The CDR3 DNA reads as TGTGCCAGCAGCGTAGTTAGCGAGTTTACAGATACGCAGTATTTT. Translated, it gives CASSVVSEFTDTQYF.

J is TRBJ2-3 and V is TRBV2; 10 bases line up with TRBD2. The CDR3 is 17 residues long. Germline V gene data show CDR1 as SNHLY and CDR2 as FYNNEI. Losses at the gene ends were 3 bases for V and 0 bases for J; bases not matched to a gene: 6. In DNA, the CDR3 is TGTGCCAGCAGTGATCTAGCGGGGGCACTAAGCACAGATACGCAGTATTTT. This gives the protein CASSDLAGALSTDTQYF.

The rearrangement links TRBV5-8 to TRBJ1-6; D is ambiguous. Germline CDR1 reads SGHTS; CDR2 reads YDEGEE. The CDR3 consists of 16 residues. The germline V and J ends were trimmed by 5 bases and 0 bases, with 12 bases remaining between them. Written as DNA, the CDR3 is TGTGCCAGCAGTCCCTCGGGGAGCTCCTATAATTCACCCCTCCACTTT. Protein: CASSPSGSSYNSPLHF.

This chain connects TRBV6-2 or TRBV6-3 to TRBJ1-5, with D tentatively TRBD1 (6 bases). The V gene lost 7 bases and the J gene lost 6 bases, with 13 bases spanning the gap. Per the germline V gene, CDR1 is MNHEY and CDR2 is SVGEGT. The CDR3 extends over 13 amino acids. The CDR3 region is CASTPQGGQPQHF. In DNA, the CDR3 is TGTGCCAGCACCCCACAGGGCGGTCAGCCCCAGCATTTT.

This clone was seen more than once but under ten times. As DNA, the CDR3 is TGTGCCAGCAGCTCGAAAAACAACAGGGAAAATAACTACACCTTC. Translating it yields CASSSKNNRENNYTF. The V call is TRBV13, the J call TRBJ1-2; weak D call: TRBD1 (6 bases). This CDR3 region has 15 residues. Germline V CDR1 and CDR2: PRHDT, FYEKMQ (reference sequence). V lost 4 bases and J lost 10, with 22 bases in between.

This chain links TRBV28 with TRBJ2-7, with 7 bases aligning to TRBD2. Germline V gene lookup returns CDR1 MDHEN and CDR2 SYDVKM. The ends lost 6 bases at V and 1 base at J; junction bases unmatched: 15. The CDR3 is 17 amino acids. This chain's CDR3 is CASSPSTGRGGSYEQYF. CDR3 nucleotide sequence: TGTGCCAGCAGCCCTTCCACGGGGAGGGGCGGTTCCTACGAGCAGTACTTC.

This chain connects TRBV5-1 to TRBJ2-2; weak D call: TRBD1 (5 bases). The CDR3 consists of 15 residues. V was trimmed by 7 bases and J by 0 bases, leaving 13 bases between them. Germline V gives CDR1 SGHRS, CDR2 YFSETQ. CDR3 region: CASSVAGTNTGELFF. The CDR3 DNA follows: TGCGCCAGCTCTGTGGCAGGGACGAACACCGGGGAGCTGTTTTTT.

This clone was counted only a few times. The chain employs TRBV6-5 and TRBJ2-7, with 8 bases fitting TRBD2. Looked up from germline, CDR1 is MNHEY and CDR2 is SVGAGI. The CDR3 is 14 residues long. The trim removed 6 bases at V and 3 bases at J, leaving 7 bases unmatched. CDR3 coding DNA: TGTGCCAGCAGCCGAGCGGGGGTAGGCTACGAGCAGTACTTC. This encodes CASSRAGVGYEQYF.

This clone appeared once. The gene calls are TRBV18 and TRBJ1-2; 9 nucleotides align to TRBD1. This CDR3 is built from 15 residues. Germline V CDR1 and CDR2: KGHSH, LQKENI. The trim removed 4 bases at V and 6 bases at J, leaving 9 bases unmatched. The CDR3: CASSLRTGEENGYTF. Written as DNA, the CDR3 is TGTGCCAGCTCACTTAGGACAGGGGAAGAGAATGGCTACACCTTC.

This chain connects TRBV4-2 to TRBJ1-2; TRBD1 agrees at 7 bases. Germline V gives CDR1 LGHNA, CDR2 YNFKEQ. V dropped 2 bases and J dropped 6; count of bases not matched to a gene: 18. There are 18 residues in the CDR3. CDR3 coding DNA: TGTGCCAGCAGCCAAACTATTCAGGCGGGACAGAGCCTCCATGGCTACACCTTC. Translated: CASSQTIQAGQSLHGYTF.

CDR3 in DNA: TGCGCCAGCAGCTCTGACTCCTTCATGAGCTACACCTTC. Translated: CASSSDSFMSYTF. The V call is TRBV5-1, the J call TRBJ1-2; D not resolved. This CDR3 contains 13 residues. V shed 3 bases and J shed 9 bases, with 15 bases lying between them. Germline V lookup: CDR1 SGHRS, CDR2 YFSETQ.

The chain recombines TRBV4-2 with TRBJ1-2; D perhaps matches TRBD1 (5 bases). Looked up from germline, CDR1 is LGHNA and CDR2 is YNFKEQ. This CDR3 contains 17 residues. Trimming took 0 bases from V and 3 from J, leaving 17 bases between them. In nucleotides, the CDR3 is TGTGCCAGCAGCCAAGAACGACAGCTGGCTAGTGACTATGGCTACACCTTC. It codes for CASSQERQLASDYGYTF.

This clone has only one observation. V is TRBV4-1 and J is TRBJ1-2; no clear D. V was trimmed by 1 base and J by 5 bases, leaving 14 bases between them. The germline V gene encodes CDR1 MGHRA and CDR2 YSYEKL. CDR3 size: 15 residues. CDR3 nucleotide sequence: TGCGCCAGCAGCCAAGCGGCGGGAGAGAGGTATGGCTACACCTTC. It yields the protein CASSQAAGERYGYTF.

The chain uses TRBV2 and TRBJ1-5, with unresolved D. Trimming took off 6 bases at V and 3 bases at J, with 12 bases between the two ends. Germline assignment: CDR1 SNHLY and CDR2 FYNNEI. This CDR3 is 14 amino acids long. CDR3 region: CASRVTRNNQPQHF. Written as DNA, the CDR3 is TGTGCCAGCAGAGTAACCAGGAACAATCAGCCCCAGCATTTT.

This clone was seen only once. The J gene is TRBJ1-2, the V gene TRBV5-1; TRBD1 might be the D (5 bases). With 4 bases removed from V and 3 bases from J, the gap between germline ends came to 10 bases. CDR1 SGHRS and CDR2 YFSETQ come from the germline V gene. The CDR3 has 13 residues. For the CDR3, the DNA is TGCGCCAGCAGCCCAGACAGTGACTATGGCTACACCTTC. Its translation is CASSPDSDYGYTF. Supplemented by reference TRBV5-1 and TRBJ1-2, the full variable domain reads KAGVTQTPRYLIKTRGQQVTLSCSPISGHRSVSWYQQTPGQGLQFLFEYFSETQRNKGNFPGRFSGRQFSNSRSEMNVSTLELGDSALYLCASSPDSDYGYTFGSGTRLTVV.

The table lists this clone with a few counts. The chain links TRBV18 to TRBJ1-1, with D perhaps TRBD1 (5 bases). The germline V gene encodes CDR1 KGHSH and CDR2 LQKENI. This CDR3 is 15 amino acids long. Deletions cut 6 bases from V and 3 bases from J, with 17 bases between. CDR3 in amino acids: CASSQEGGVDTEAFF. The DNA of the CDR3 is TGTGCCAGCTCGCAGGAGGGAGGGGTCGACACTGAAGCTTTCTTT.

This clone showed up many times. This sample includes further DNA sequences coding for the same CDR3. The chain carries TRBV11-2 and TRBJ2-5; D may be TRBD2 (5 bases). The CDR3 runs to 13 residues. The V gene's germline CDR1 is SGHAT and CDR2 FQNNGV. Trimming pared 3 bases from V and 5 bases from J, leaving 10 bases between. CDR3 loop: CASSLWTGETQYF. CDR3 sequence (DNA): TGTGCCAGCAGCTTGTGGACGGGGGAGACCCAGTACTTC.

This clone has only one observation. This rearrangement joins TRBV6-6 to TRBJ2-3; 13 bases are a match to TRBD2. Germline V gives CDR1 MNHNY, CDR2 SVGAGI (reference sequence). V dropped 1 base and J dropped 5; count of bases not matched to a gene: 3. This CDR3 region has 16 residues. CDR3 bases: TGTGCCAGCAGTTACTGGACTAGCGGGGGAGGAGATACGCAGTATTTT. Amino acids: CASSYWTSGGGDTQYF.

To note about this clone: This sample also contains other DNA sequences that code for the same CDR3. This chain joins TRBV5-1 and TRBJ2-5, with 9 bases that match TRBD2. The junction had 0 bases not matched to a gene; V was cut back by 2 bases and J by 1 base. This CDR3 contains 14 residues. The V gene's germline CDR1 is SGHRS and CDR2 YFSETQ. CDR3 DNA: TGCGCCAGCAGCTTAGCGGGGGGCCAAGAGACCCAGTACTTC. Protein sequence: CASSLAGGQETQYF.